This TCR beta chain was retrieved from a study of cytomegalovirus exposure and HLA in healthy donors. Findings of the study overall: The authors judged a highly shared variant cluster likely a sequencing artifact. The study designated 160 or so TCR beta chains cytomegalovirus-associated. Rarity held for most TCR sequences, but there were some public TCRs that occurred in many donors.

PCR was performed using 60 Vbeta and 13 Jbeta primers. Measured with immunoSEQ multiplex PCR; TCRdb has only the in-frame clones, and not every one. The repertoire holds 210,000 or so clones, with over 65% as singletons. There are 14 residues in the CDR3. V shed 7 bases and J 1 base; nucleotides not matched to a gene: 6. CDR1 and CDR2 from the germline V gene are SSHAT and FNYEAQ (reference sequence). This clone has more than one count but fewer than ten. The antigen is unknown. The rearrangement joins TRBV7-7 to TRBJ1-1; 7 bases map to TRBD1. This receptor was identified in a man in his forties or fifties in good health and CMV-seronegative. The sequencing input was PBMCs. The CDR3 DNA reads TGTGCCAGCATATCCGGGACAGAGAACACTGAAGCTTTCTTT. Its translation: CASISGTENTEAFF. Supplemented by reference TRBV7-7 and TRBJ1-1, the full variable domain reads GAGVSQSPRYKVTKRGQDVTLRCDPISSHATLYWYQQALGQGPEFLTYFNYEAQPDKSGLPSDRFSAERPEGSISTLTIQRTEQRDSAMYRCASISGTENTEAFFGQGTRLTVV.